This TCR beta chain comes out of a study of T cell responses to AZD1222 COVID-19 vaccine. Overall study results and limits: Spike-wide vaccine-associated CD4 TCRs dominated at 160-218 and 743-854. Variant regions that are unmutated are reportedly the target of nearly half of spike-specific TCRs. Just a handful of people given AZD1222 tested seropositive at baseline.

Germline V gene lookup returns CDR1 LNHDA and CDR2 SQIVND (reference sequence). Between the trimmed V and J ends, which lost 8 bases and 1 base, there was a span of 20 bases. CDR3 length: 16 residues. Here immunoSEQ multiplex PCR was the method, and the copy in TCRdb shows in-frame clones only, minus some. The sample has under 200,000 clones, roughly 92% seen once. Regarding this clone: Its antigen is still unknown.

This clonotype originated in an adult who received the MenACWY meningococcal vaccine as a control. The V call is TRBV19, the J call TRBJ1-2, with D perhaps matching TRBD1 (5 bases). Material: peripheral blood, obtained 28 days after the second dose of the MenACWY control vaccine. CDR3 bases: TGTGCCAGTGAGCCCCCTGGGGAGGGGCGTAACTATGGCTACACCTTC. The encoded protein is CASEPPGEGRNYGYTF. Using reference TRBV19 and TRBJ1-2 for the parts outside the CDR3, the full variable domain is DGGITQSPKYLFRKEGQNVTLSCEQNLNHDAMYWYRQDPGQGLRLIYYSQIVNDFQKGDIAEGYSVSREKKESFPLTVTSAQKNPTAFYLCASEPPGEGRNYGYTFGSGTRLTVV.